Reported below is one T cell receptor (beta chain). The antigen is undetermined. The data originate from a study of T-cell memory formation after mild COVID-19. About the study: In these data, TCR clusters were largely donor specific.

Between the trimmed V and J ends, which lost 3 bases and 0 bases, there was a span of 12 bases. The V gene's germline CDR1 is SGHRS and CDR2 YFSETQ. This CDR3 has 16 amino acids. 5'RACE primed at constant segments yielded TCR alpha and TCR beta cDNA libraries bearing sample barcodes and UMIs. TCRdb called the 5' RACE reads again in MiXCR, with one record for every CDR3 protein. The data show 350,000 to 450,000 distinct CDR3 sequences, 25% to 30% seen once. Study conclusions and caveats: Some responding clones appeared in pre-infection memory, suggesting cross-reactive memory joined.

The source material was PBMCs or a T cell subset sorted from them (not recorded which). The V call is TRBV5-1, the J call TRBJ2-2; maybe TRBD1 (6 bases). This TCR derives from an adult woman who had mild COVID-19 (a few samples of this study predate the infection). Cell type and time point are not known. CDR3 protein: CASSSTGNPNTGELFF. In DNA, the CDR3 is TGCGCCAGCAGCTCTACAGGGAATCCGAACACCGGGGAGCTGTTTTTT.